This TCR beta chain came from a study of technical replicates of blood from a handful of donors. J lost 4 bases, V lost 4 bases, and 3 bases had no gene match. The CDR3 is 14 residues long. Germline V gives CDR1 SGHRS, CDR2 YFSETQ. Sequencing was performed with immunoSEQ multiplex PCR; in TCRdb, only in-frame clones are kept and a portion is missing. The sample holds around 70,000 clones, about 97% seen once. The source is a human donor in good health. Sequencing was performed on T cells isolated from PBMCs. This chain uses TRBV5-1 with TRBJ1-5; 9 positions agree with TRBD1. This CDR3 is CASSPGTGNQPQHF. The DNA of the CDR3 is TGCGCCAGCAGCCCAGGGACAGGGAATCAGCCCCAGCATTTT.